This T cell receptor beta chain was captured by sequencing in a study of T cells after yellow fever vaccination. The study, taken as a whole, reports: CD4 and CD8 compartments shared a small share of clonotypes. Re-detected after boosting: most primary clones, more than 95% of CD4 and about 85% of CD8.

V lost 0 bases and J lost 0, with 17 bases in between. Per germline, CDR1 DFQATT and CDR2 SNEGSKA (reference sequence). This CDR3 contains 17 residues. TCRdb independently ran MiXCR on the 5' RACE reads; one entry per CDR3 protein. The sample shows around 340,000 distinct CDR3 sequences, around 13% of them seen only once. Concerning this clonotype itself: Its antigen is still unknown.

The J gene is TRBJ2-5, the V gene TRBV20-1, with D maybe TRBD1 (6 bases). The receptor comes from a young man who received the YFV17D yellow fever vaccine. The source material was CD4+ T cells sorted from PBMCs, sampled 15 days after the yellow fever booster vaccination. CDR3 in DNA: TGCAGTGCTAGAGAACAGGGTAACAGACCCTACCAAGAGACCCAGTACTTC. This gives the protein CSAREQGNRPYQETQYF.